These 26 T cell receptor beta chains were sequenced from one sample in a study of regulatory T cells in long-lasting Graves disease. In building TCR beta libraries, iRepertoire HTBI primers were used together with Arm-PCR of CDR3 regions. Each CDR3 protein is one row after TCRdb ran MiXCR on the multiplex PCR reads. The table has around 450,000 distinct CDR3 sequences, around 14% seen once; the top ten hold roughly 17%. Documented time point: newly diagnosed GD, antithyroid drugs for less than 3 months. Extracted PBMC RNA gave rise to the TCR library. This sample also belongs to another study, concerning T cells in Graves' hyperthyroidism and ophthalmopathy.

Sequences were derived from peripheral blood mononuclear cells (PBMCs), sampled at new diagnosis, from a patient treated with antithyroid drugs. Receptors originate from a woman between 25 and 40 years old with Graves disease.

In its sample, this clonotype was seen a few times. The chain links TRBV12-3 or TRBV12-4 to TRBJ2-2; D gene uncertain. With 2 bases removed from V and 1 base from J, the gap between germline ends came to 5 bases. The CDR3 covers 14 residues. CDR3 coding DNA: TGTGCCAGCAGTTTAATGGAGAACACCGGGGAGCTGTTTTTT. Its translation is CASSLMENTGELFF.

This clonotype was counted only a few times. This chain connects TRBV4-2 to TRBJ2-1; 13 bases align to TRBD2. Germline trimming cut 0 bases from V and 7 bases from J; bases unmatched to any gene: 6. The CDR3 runs to 17 residues. Germline-derived CDR1 and CDR2 are LGHNA and YNFKEQ. The CDR3 nucleotides are TGTGCCAGCAGCCAAGAACTAGCGGGAGGGCCATGGAATGAGCAGTTCTTC. This encodes CASSQELAGGPWNEQFF.

This clonotype came up many times. The chain employs TRBV11-2 and TRBJ2-3; TRBD1 matches 7 bases. J lost 2 bases, V lost 4 bases, and 3 bases had no gene match. Germline V lookup: CDR1 SGHAT, CDR2 FQNNGV. This CDR3 is built from 14 residues. The DNA for the CDR3 is TGTGCCAGCAGCTATGGACAGGCCACAGATACGCAGTATTTT. Amino acid sequence: CASSYGQATDTQYF. Drawing the rest from reference TRBV11-2 and TRBJ2-3, the complete variable domain is EAGVAQSPRYKIIEKRQSVAFWCNPISGHATLYWYQQILGQGPKLLIQFQNNGVVDDSQLPKDRFSAERLKGVDSTLKIQPAKLEDSAVYLCASSYGQATDTQYFGPGTRLTVL.

This clonotype was detected a few times. This chain joins TRBV18 and TRBJ1-2; tentatively, D is TRBD1 (6 bases). Germline CDR1 KGHSH, CDR2 LQKENI. V gave up 1 base and J gave up 7 bases, with 19 bases separating them. CDR3 length: 16 residues. The DNA of the CDR3 is TGTGCCAGCTCACCACTGGCGACAGGAGAATCCCCTGGCTACACCTTC. This gives the protein CASSPLATGESPGYTF.

This clonotype was found a few times. The chain recombines TRBV6-1 with TRBJ1-4; no definite D call. Per germline, CDR1 MNHNS and CDR2 SASEGT. The ends were cut back, 5 bases at V and 6 bases at J, with 16 bases in the middle. The CDR3 has 15 amino acids. Written as DNA, the CDR3 is TGTGCCAGCAGTATAATAGAACCGAACGATGAAAAACTGTTTTTT. Protein sequence: CASSIIEPNDEKLFF.

This clonotype was seen many times. CDR3 DNA: TGTGCCAGCAGCACGGGACAGCCCTTACCATTATATGGCTACACCTTC. The encoded protein is CASSTGQPLPLYGYTF. This chain connects TRBV2 to TRBJ1-2; 7 bases are a match to TRBD1. Trimming at V came to 6 bases and at J to 5 bases, leaving 15 bases not matched to a gene. The CDR3 extends over 16 amino acids. Germline CDR1 and CDR2: SNHLY and FYNNEI.

In its sample, this clonotype was seen a few times. The CDR3 nucleotides read TGCAGCGCCGATTTGACAGGGGTTAACTATGGCTACACCTTC. Translating it yields CSADLTGVNYGYTF. The chain recombines TRBV29-1 with TRBJ1-2; the match to TRBD1 covers 8 bases. Germline V gene data show CDR1 as SQVTM and CDR2 as ANQGSEA. Trimming cost V 7 bases and J 1 base; bases outside gene matches: 8. The CDR3 extends over 14 amino acids.

The sample holds many counts of this clonotype. The J gene is TRBJ2-1, the V gene TRBV20-1, with a weak D call TRBD1 (6 bases). V was pared by 5 bases and J by 3 bases, with 14 bases between. The CDR3 is 14 amino acids. Germline-derived CDR1 and CDR2 are DFQATT and SNEGSKA (reference sequence). CDR3 protein: CSALGGVVYNEQFF. In nucleotides, the CDR3 is TGCAGTGCTTTAGGGGGAGTCGTCTACAATGAGCAGTTCTTC.

The chain uses TRBV28 and TRBJ2-7; weak D call: TRBD1 (6 bases). The CDR3 is made up of 14 amino acids. Germline V gene lookup returns CDR1 MDHEN and CDR2 SYDVKM. Trimming stripped 3 bases from V and 2 bases from J, with 11 bases between. This CDR3 is CASSLTGRPYEQYF. CDR3 DNA sequence: TGTGCCAGCAGTTTGACAGGCCGACCCTACGAGCAGTACTTC.

In its sample, this clonotype was seen many times. The J gene is TRBJ2-7, the V gene TRBV2; TRBD1 matches at 8 bases. The CDR3 consists of 14 residues. Germline V gene sequence: CDR1 SNHLY, CDR2 FYNNEI. The ends lost 9 bases at V and 2 bases at J; junction bases unmatched: 9. CDR3 coding DNA: TGTGCCAGTGTCCCGGGACAGGACACCTACGAGCAGTACTTC. This sequence encodes CASVPGQDTYEQYF.

V gene TRBV12-3 or TRBV12-4 combines with J gene TRBJ1-6; the D gene is possibly TRBD1 (5 bases). This CDR3 has 15 residues. V was cut by 6 bases and J by 14 bases, with 23 bases left in between. The CDR3 is CASSIDRGELTTLHF. CDR3 sequence (DNA): TGTGCCAGCAGCATAGACAGAGGGGAGTTGACCACCCTCCACTTT.

The chain carries TRBV5-1 and TRBJ2-5; D unresolved. Trimming removed 5 bases at V and 1 base at J, with 12 bases between. Germline CDR1 and CDR2: SGHRS and YFSETQ. The CDR3 has 14 amino acids. The CDR3 here is CASSTLAAQETQYF. The DNA of the CDR3 is TGCGCCAGCAGTACTCTCGCGGCCCAAGAGACCCAGTACTTC.

The V and J genes are TRBV7-3 and TRBJ2-2, with D perhaps TRBD2 (6 bases). This CDR3 spans 17 amino acids. Germline CDR1 is SGHTA and CDR2 is FQGTGA. V gave up 5 bases and J gave up 4 bases, with 20 bases separating them. CDR3 nucleotide sequence: TGTGCCAGCAGCCCCGCCCCCATAGCGGCAATCACCGGGGAGCTGTTTTTT. It codes for CASSPAPIAAITGELFF.

This clonotype was picked up one time. The chain uses TRBV15 and TRBJ1-5; 8 nucleotides line up with TRBD1. The length of the CDR3 is 14 residues. V lost 11 bases and J lost 7; bases outside the gene matches: 13. Germline CDR1 and CDR2: LNHNV and YYDKDF (reference sequence). CDR3 DNA: TGTGCCCTCAGCAGAGAGCAGGGGGCACAGCCCCAGCATTTT. Translating gives CALSREQGAQPQHF.

This clonotype has only a few counts. The chain employs TRBV20-1 and TRBJ2-7; 10 nucleotides align to TRBD2. Losses at the gene ends were 5 bases for V and 2 bases for J; bases not matched to a gene: 6. Germline CDR1 reads DFQATT; CDR2 reads SNEGSKA (reference sequence). The CDR3 is 14 residues long. As DNA, the CDR3 is TGCAGTGCTGTCACACTAGCGGGAACCTACGAGCAGTACTTC. Translation gives CSAVTLAGTYEQYF.

A few counts support this clonotype. The chain employs TRBV28 and TRBJ1-2; possible D gene TRBD1, 6 bases. The V gene lost 5 bases and the J gene lost 4 bases, with 14 bases spanning the gap. The CDR3 contains 14 residues. CDR1 is MDHEN and CDR2 is SYDVKM in the germline V gene. This chain's CDR3 is CASSRETGSYGYTF. CDR3 bases: TGTGCCAGCAGTCGGGAGACAGGTTCCTATGGCTACACCTTC.

The chain uses TRBV30 and TRBJ2-1, with 10 positions matching TRBD1. This CDR3 is 16 amino acids long. From germline, CDR1 is GTSNPN and CDR2 SVGIG (reference sequence). V trimming: 3 bases; J trimming: 1 base; junction bases outside the gene matches: 6. CDR3 in amino acids: CAWSARDRGSYNEQFF. The CDR3 DNA is TGTGCCTGGAGCGCGAGGGACAGGGGATCCTACAATGAGCAGTTCTTC. Filled out from reference TRBV30 and TRBJ2-1, the complete variable domain reads SQTIHQWPATLVQPVGSPLSLECTVEGTSNPNLYWYRQAAGRGLQLLFYSVGIGQISSEVPQNLSASRPQDRQFILSSKKLLLSDSGFYLCAWSARDRGSYNEQFFGPGTRLTVL.

The table lists this clonotype with many counts. This chain connects TRBV20-1 to TRBJ1-1; perhaps TRBD1 as D (6 bases). V was trimmed by 6 bases and J by 0 bases, leaving 17 bases between them. The CDR3 runs 15 residues. Germline loops: CDR1 DFQATT, CDR2 SNEGSKA (reference sequence). Here the CDR3 reads CSALRTDIMNTEAFF. In DNA form, the CDR3 reads TGCAGTGCGCTACGGACAGATATTATGAACACTGAAGCTTTCTTT.

This clonotype was counted many times. V and J are TRBV5-5 and TRBJ2-3; 8 positions match TRBD2. V lost 0 bases to trimming and J lost 0 bases; unmatched junction nucleotides: 3. Germline V gene data show CDR1 as SGHKS and CDR2 as YYEKEE (reference sequence). CDR3 length: 16 amino acids. The CDR3 nucleotides are TGTGCCAGCAGCTTGGGAGCGGGAGATAGCACAGATACGCAGTATTTT. This sequence encodes CASSLGAGDSTDTQYF.

In its sample, this clonotype was seen a few times. J is TRBJ2-7 and V is TRBV6-2 or TRBV6-3; 8 nucleotides agree with TRBD1. Germline CDR1 and CDR2: MNHEY and SVGEGT. CDR3 size: 17 residues. The V and J ends lost 1 base and 3 bases, in that order; junction bases with no gene match: 11. CDR3 sequence reads: CASSYYNLRDRGYEQYF. DNA of the CDR3: TGTGCCAGCAGTTACTACAATTTGAGAGACAGGGGCTACGAGCAGTACTTC.

This clonotype has only a few counts. The rearrangement links TRBV24-1 to TRBJ2-3, with 7 bases aligning to TRBD2. The CDR3 spans 15 residues. Germline loops: CDR1 KGHDR, CDR2 SFDVKD. V dropped 4 bases and J dropped 2; count of bases not matched to a gene: 5. The CDR3 protein is CATSDPGTTTDTQYF. The CDR3 DNA reads TGTGCCACCAGTGACCCCGGGACTACCACAGATACGCAGTATTTT.

At least ten counts were recorded for this clonotype. One end of the junction is discordant with germline, which a read error may explain. The CDR3: CASSETLAVENQYF. The CDR3 nucleotides are TGTGCCAGCAGTGAAACACTAGCGGTAGAGAACCAGTACTTC. The chain joins TRBV2 to TRBJ2-5, with 8 positions matching TRBD2. Germline V CDR1 and CDR2: SNHLY, FYNNEI. The CDR3 sequence is 14 residues long.

This clonotype has a count of ten or more. The chain joins TRBV13 to TRBJ2-1; 13 positions match TRBD2. CDR3 length: 15 amino acids. Germline CDR1 is PRHDT and CDR2 is FYEKMQ (reference sequence). V was pared by 2 bases and J by 9 bases, with 4 bases of the junction left unmatched. CDR3 sequence: CASSLPRTSGSEQFF. Written as DNA, the CDR3 is TGTGCCAGCAGCTTACCCCGGACTAGCGGGAGTGAGCAGTTCTTC.

This clonotype was observed a few times. J is TRBJ2-3 and V is TRBV18, with TRBD2 matching 12 bases. Germline loops: CDR1 KGHSH, CDR2 LQKENI. J gave up 3 bases and V 3 bases, and 7 bases lay outside the gene matches. This CDR3 region has 17 residues. CDR3 in amino acids: CASSPFLLAGGTDTQYF. The CDR3 DNA follows: TGTGCCAGCTCACCTTTCCTACTAGCGGGAGGAACAGATACGCAGTATTTT.

This clonotype was picked up many times. The CDR3 region has the DNA TGTGCCAGCTCACCAAGCAGGGGTATCACTGAAGCTTTCTTT. Protein sequence: CASSPSRGITEAFF. The V call is TRBV18, the J call TRBJ1-1; a weak D match, TRBD1 (6 bases). With 2 bases removed from V and 4 bases from J, the gap between germline ends came to 11 bases. The CDR3 length is 14 residues. The germline CDR1 and CDR2 sequences are KGHSH and LQKENI.

In regard to this clonotype: A read error may explain this, as a much larger clone is one base away. This chain connects TRBV7-9 to TRBJ2-5, with 8 bases aligning to TRBD2. The CDR3 totals 16 residues. The germline gives CDR1 SEHNR, CDR2 FQNEAQ (reference sequence). Trimming removed 4 bases from V and 11 bases from J; junction bases left unmatched: 18. The CDR3 reads CASSSRRGVLYNEQYF. Written as DNA, the CDR3 is TGTGCCAGCAGCTCAAGGCGGGGGGTTCTGTACAATGAGCAGTACTTC.